This T cell receptor beta chain was observed in a study of cytomegalovirus exposure and HLA in healthy donors. Study as a whole: A later analysis reported the same platform for the 110 or so validation repertoires and the approximately 640 first-cohort repertoires.

The study drew the donors from its approximately 130-subject validation cohort, separate from the approximately 700-subject first cohort. The V end lost 3 bases, the J end lost 5 bases, and 11 bases lay between the germline ends. Looked up from germline, CDR1 is SEHNR and CDR2 is FQNEAQ (reference sequence). This CDR3 is built from 14 residues. The study, taken as a whole, reports: The study flagged approximately 180 TCR beta chains as cytomegalovirus-associated.

The assay was immunoSEQ multiplex PCR, and TCRdb's table has in-frame clones only and misses some. The sample carries 100,000 to 150,000 clones, about 88% recorded once. For this clone: The antigen remains unidentified.

The chain couples TRBV7-9 to TRBJ2-4, with a tentative D call TRBD2 (5 bases). The sequencing sample was made of PBMCs. This clonotype was obtained from a man under 40 in good health and CMV-seronegative. Written as DNA, the CDR3 is TGTGCCAGCAGCTTTGGTGCGGGCCAAAACATTCAGTACTTC. Translation gives CASSFGAGQNIQYF.